This T cell receptor (beta chain) was observed in a study of control samples from healthy donors and cancer patients. The repertoire was sequenced with immunoSEQ multiplex PCR; TCRdb's copy has only in-frame clones and lacks some. The table lists roughly 50,000 clones, roughly 96% of them singletons, with around 1.9% in the top ten. The CDR3 is 15 residues long. Germline CDR1 reads SNHLY; CDR2 reads FYNNEI. The V and J ends lost 7 bases and 5 bases respectively, with 18 bases between them. Sequencing was carried out using blood. The chain recombines TRBV2 with TRBJ2-1; weak D call: TRBD2 (6 bases). This sequence was found in a woman in her 30s in good health. The CDR3 spells CASNRPGTYDNEQFF. The CDR3 DNA reads as TGTGCCAGCAATAGACCGGGGACTTATGACAATGAGCAGTTCTTC.